This is a list of T cell receptor beta chains from one sample in a study of blood T cell repertoires in COVID-19. Method: immunoSEQ multiplex PCR; TCRdb's copy keeps in-frame clones and lacks some. The table includes roughly 200,000 clones, around nine tenths detected once. The sequencing sample was made of peripheral blood. Receptors originate from a man aged 40-50 years with active or convalescent COVID-19. Each CDR3 is given with its conserved first and last residue. A D gene is named only where the DNA matches it firmly. Some rows have no size entry. The others give once, few or many, or a class for an expanded clone.

TRBJ1-2,.,TRBV30,TRBD1,TGTGCCCTCAAATTAGGGGGCAGGTCGAACTATGGCTACACCTTC,CALKLGGRSNYGYTF
TRBJ1-4,.,TRBV28,.,TGTGCCAGCAGTTTAAGGGGCGATGAAAAACTGTTTTTT,CASSLRGDEKLFF
TRBJ1-1,few,TRBV14,.,TGTGCCAGCAGCCACTTATTAGCTGAAGCTTTCTTT,CASSHLLAEAFF
TRBJ1-5,.,TRBV19,TRBD1,TGTGCCAGTAGTATTCCCGGACAGGGACAGCCCCAGCATTTT,CASSIPGQGQPQHF
TRBJ2-7,large,TRBV5-5,.,TGTGCCAGCAGCTTGGCCTTAGGCAGGGAATCCTACGAGCAGTACTTC,CASSLALGRESYEQYF
TRBJ2-7,.,TRBV7-9,.,TGTGCCAGCACGGCGACTCCTTCCTACGAGCAGTACTTC,CASTATPSYEQYF
TRBJ2-5,.,TRBV2,.,TGTGCCAGCACCCACCGGAGGAAAGAGACCCAGTACTTC,CASTHRRKETQYF
TRBJ1-2,.,TRBV15,.,TGTGCCACCAGCAGAGATCTTCAGGGGTATGGCTACACCTTC,CATSRDLQGYGYTF
TRBJ1-2,.,TRBV5-1,.,TGCGCCAGCAGCGAGGAGGGCTTTAACTATGGCTACACCTTC,CASSEEGFNYGYTF
TRBJ1-1,.,TRBV5-1,TRBD1,TGCGCCAGCAGCCCGGCAGGGGGGAACACTGAAGCTTTCTTT,CASSPAGGNTEAFF
TRBJ2-3,once,TRBV29-1,TRBD1,TGCAGCTTCGACAGGGCGGCAGATACGCAGTATTTT,CSFDRAADTQYF
TRBJ1-5,few,TRBV11-2,.,TGTGCCAGCAGCCACAAACGGGTCGCGGGATATAGCAATCAGCCCCAGCATTTT,CASSHKRVAGYSNQPQHF
TRBJ1-1,.,TRBV6-5,.,TGTGCCAGCAGTTACAGTGGTCGCGACACTGAAGCTTTCTTT,CASSYSGRDTEAFF
TRBJ1-6,few,TRBV7-9,.,TGTGCCAGCAGCTCCCCCTCAGGCAGTAATTCACCCCTCCACTTT,CASSSPSGSNSPLHF
TRBJ2-7,.,TRBV28,.,TGTGCCAGCAGCGGGACACCCTCCTACGAGCAGTACTTC,CASSGTPSYEQYF
TRBJ1-1,.,TRBV19,.,TGTGCCAGTACCCAAGGGACAATGAACACTGAAGCTTTCTTT,CASTQGTMNTEAFF
TRBJ1-1,.,TRBV18,.,TGTGCCAGCTCACCAAATCGGGGTACTGAAGCTTTCTTT,CASSPNRGTEAFF
TRBJ1-6,.,TRBV4-2,TRBD1,TGTGCCAGCAGCCAAGCACAGGGGGTGAATTCACCCCTCCACTTT,CASSQAQGVNSPLHF
TRBJ1-1,.,TRBV3-1/TRBV3-2,TRBD1,TGTGCCAGCAGCGGAGGGACAGGAGAAACTGAAGCTTTCTTT,CASSGGTGETEAFF
TRBJ1-1,.,TRBV5-1,TRBD1,TGCGCCAGCAGCTTTGGTTATGAGGGGGCGAAGATCCCGAACACTGAAGCTTTCTTT,CASSFGYEGAKIPNTEAFF
TRBJ2-5,.,TRBV5-1,.,TGCGCCAGCAGCTTCGGGGTGCGGGCTCGAATACAAGAGACCCAGTACTTC,CASSFGVRARIQETQYF
TRBJ1-1,.,TRBV2,TRBD1,TGTGCCAGCAGTGAAAAAAGTGGCAGGGGGCTTGTAAGGGCTTTCTTT,CASSEKSGRGLVRAFF
TRBJ2-2,.,TRBV4-2,TRBD2,TGTGCCAGCAGCCAAGATCTCTCTAGCGGGGGAGGTACCGGGGAGCTGTTTTTT,CASSQDLSSGGGTGELFF
TRBJ2-2,.,TRBV6-2/TRBV6-3,TRBD2,TGTGCCAGCAGTTGGTCTAGCGGGGGTACCGGGGAGCTGTTTTTT,CASSWSSGGTGELFF
TRBJ2-1,.,TRBV27,TRBD2,TGTGCCAGCAGTTGGGCTAGCGGGGCCAATGAGCAGTTCTTC,CASSWASGANEQFF
TRBJ2-7,.,TRBV10-1,TRBD2,TGCGCCAGCAGTGAGGGACTAGCGGGAACAACCTACGAGCAGTACTTC,CASSEGLAGTTYEQYF
TRBJ1-2,.,TRBV5-1,.,TGCGCCAGCAGCGTGACAGAAGCTAACTATGGCTACACCTTC,CASSVTEANYGYTF
TRBJ1-1,few,TRBV5-1,.,TGCGCCAGCAGTTGGCAGTCCAACACTGAAGCTTTCTTT,CASSWQSNTEAFF
TRBJ1-4,.,TRBV19,.,TGTGCCAGTAGTATTGACCGATCGACAGACAATAATGAAAAACTGTTTTTT,CASSIDRSTDNNEKLFF
TRBJ2-7,.,TRBV30,.,TGTGCCTGGAACGACAGGTCCTCCTACGAGCAGTACTTC,CAWNDRSSYEQYF
TRBJ2-3,.,TRBV10-3,.,TGTGCCATCAGTCCAGGAGATACGCAGTATTTT,CAISPGDTQYF
TRBJ2-3,.,TRBV11-3,.,TGTGCCAGCAGCTTTAGGGGGTCCCCGTCAGATACGCAGTATTTT,CASSFRGSPSDTQYF
TRBJ1-2,.,TRBV6-5,.,TGTGCCAGCAGCTACACGGACAGAGGATATGGCTACACCTTC,CASSYTDRGYGYTF
TRBJ2-1,.,TRBV4-3,.,TGCGCCAGCAGCCAAGACAGGGGAAGCTCCTACAATGAGCAGTTCTTC,CASSQDRGSSYNEQFF
TRBJ2-2,.,TRBV7-6,TRBD1,TGTGCCAGCAGCGCGGGACAGGGGGCCGGCACCGGGGAGCTGTTTTTT,CASSAGQGAGTGELFF
TRBJ1-5,.,TRBV12-3/TRBV12-4,TRBD1,TGTGCCAGCAGGGGACAGGGAAATCAGCCCCAGCATTTT,CASRGQGNQPQHF
TRBJ1-5,.,TRBV2,TRBD1,TGTGCCAGCAGTGTCGGACAGGTTGGCCAGCCCCAGCATTTT,CASSVGQVGQPQHF
TRBJ1-1,.,TRBV6-5,.,TGTGCCAGCAGGTTAGGAGCCAACACTGAAGCTTTCTTT,CASRLGANTEAFF
TRBJ1-6,.,TRBV28,TRBD1,TGTGCCAGCAGTCCCGACAGGGGAAATTCACCCCTCCACTTT,CASSPDRGNSPLHF
TRBJ2-3,.,TRBV28,.,TGTGCCAGCACTGGACTGAAAAAACCTAGCACAGATACGCAGTATTTT,CASTGLKKPSTDTQYF
TRBJ2-4,.,TRBV5-1,.,TGCGCCACCCCGATAGGGGAGGACATTCAGTACTTC,CATPIGEDIQYF
TRBJ1-2,.,TRBV15,TRBD1,TGTGCCACCAGCAGAGATGCGACAGGGAATGGCTACACCTTC,CATSRDATGNGYTF
TRBJ2-5,.,TRBV7-9,TRBD2,TGTGCCAGCAGCCGGACCTTTACTAGCGGGGGGAAAGAGACCCAGTACTTC,CASSRTFTSGGKETQYF
TRBJ1-4,.,TRBV27,.,TGTGCCAGCAGTTTACTTTATTCGGGTCTTAATGAAAAACTGTTTTTT,CASSLLYSGLNEKLFF
TRBJ2-3,.,TRBV30,.,TGTGCCTGGACCAGCGGTAGCACAGATACGCAGTATTTT,CAWTSGSTDTQYF
TRBJ1-5,.,TRBV30,.,TGTGCCTGGAGTAGAGAACCCAATCAGCCCCAGCATTTT,CAWSREPNQPQHF
TRBJ2-7,.,TRBV7-6,TRBD1,TGTGCCAGCAGCCCATTGGGACAGACCTACGAGCAGTACTTC,CASSPLGQTYEQYF
TRBJ2-3,.,TRBV6-2/TRBV6-3,.,TGTGCCAGCAGTTCCCGGGGGGCCAGCACAGATACGCAGTATTTT,CASSSRGASTDTQYF
TRBJ2-5,.,TRBV6-5,.,TGTGCCAGCAGGGGGAGAGACCAGTACTTC,CASRGRDQYF
TRBJ1-2,.,TRBV28,.,TGTGCCAGCAGTTTATCGGTGGGGCCGAGGGGCTACACCTTC,CASSLSVGPRGYTF
TRBJ1-3,once,TRBV2,.,TGTGCCAGCAGTGAAGCCCTGAGCTCAACTGGAAACACCATATATTTT,CASSEALSSTGNTIYF
TRBJ1-1,.,TRBV25-1,.,TGTGCCAGCAGTGGCCTAGGAGTGGACACTGAAGCTTTCTTT,CASSGLGVDTEAFF
TRBJ2-5,.,TRBV7-8,.,TGTGCCAGCAGCCGACTCCTTCAAGAGACCCAGTACTTC,CASSRLLQETQYF
TRBJ1-1,.,TRBV11-2,.,TGTGCCAGCAGCTTAGTAGGACTCGAAGCTTTCTTT,CASSLVGLEAFF
TRBJ2-7,once,TRBV27,.,TGTGCCAGCAGTTTATCGATTTCCCCGACAGGATCCTACGAGCAGTACTTC,CASSLSISPTGSYEQYF